These 9 T cell receptor beta chains were all obtained from the same sample, sequenced in a study of metastatic and nonmetastatic thyroid tumors. TCRdb re-called clones from the PCR reads using MiXCR. The table has 25,000 or so clones, roughly 17% seen once. Not a single patient had been given any form of treatment at any point before undergoing thyroid surgery. What was sequenced was blood. These receptors were collected from a male donor with papillary thyroid cancer or a benign thyroid nodule (not recorded which). Some clones in this sample may be carry-over from other donors' samples.

At least ten counts were recorded for this clone. The rearrangement links TRBV28 to TRBJ2-1, with a tentative D call TRBD2 (6 bases). The CDR3 is 12 residues long. The V end was cut by 6 bases, the J end by 11 bases, with 14 bases between. Germline V lookup: CDR1 MDHEN, CDR2 SYDVKM. This chain's CDR3 is CASRPGGPQQFF. Here the CDR3 DNA reads TGTGCCAGCAGACCTGGAGGGCCCCAGCAGTTCTTC.

The table lists this clone with many counts. The rearrangement links TRBV7-9 to TRBJ2-1; 8 nucleotides agree with TRBD2. The CDR3 runs 16 residues. Germline V gene sequence: CDR1 SEHNR, CDR2 FQNEAQ (reference sequence). With V trimmed by 4 bases and J by 2 bases, 7 bases remained unmatched. The CDR3 loop is CASSSKLAGPYNEQFF. As DNA, the CDR3 is TGTGCCAGCAGCTCCAAGCTAGCGGGCCCCTACAATGAGCAGTTCTTC.

This clone was observed at least ten times. The chain is built from TRBV20-1 and TRBJ2-7; 9 nucleotides agree with TRBD2. CDR3 length: 14 amino acids. Germline V CDR1 and CDR2: DFQATT, SNEGSKA (reference sequence). J gave up 0 bases and V 2 bases, and 2 bases lay outside the gene matches. CDR3 protein: CSARNSGSSYEQYF. DNA of the CDR3: TGCAGTGCTAGAAATAGCGGGAGCTCCTACGAGCAGTACTTC.

This clone was observed many times. The chain couples TRBV4-2 to TRBJ1-5; possibly TRBD1 for D (6 bases). CDR1 and CDR2 from the germline V gene are LGHNA and YNFKEQ. V shed 1 base and J shed 5 bases, with 15 bases lying between them. This CDR3 comprises 16 residues. Here the CDR3 reads CASSQGRGGGHQPQHF. In nucleotides, the CDR3 is TGTGCCAGCAGCCAAGGTCGAGGGGGGGGACATCAGCCCCAGCATTTT.

This clone was seen at least ten times. The chain has TRBV5-1 and TRBJ2-2; 7 bases agree with TRBD1. In germline, CDR1 is SGHRS, CDR2 YFSETQ. The CDR3 has 16 amino acids. The J segment lost 5 bases and the V segment lost 4 bases, leaving 11 bases of the junction unmatched. The CDR3 coding sequence is TGCGCCAGCAGCCGGGACCCGGGACAGATGACCGGGGAGCTGTTTTTT. Amino acids: CASSRDPGQMTGELFF.

The genes are TRBV6-1 and TRBJ1-1; no reliable D call. Trimming stripped 4 bases from V and 7 bases from J, with 19 bases between. Germline assignment: CDR1 MNHNS and CDR2 SASEGT. The CDR3 runs 15 residues. DNA of the CDR3: TGTGCCAGCAGTGTTATACAGTGGGTAGGAATTGAAGCTTTCTTT. Protein product: CASSVIQWVGIEAFF.

This chain joins TRBV20-1 and TRBJ1-2; possibly TRBD1 for D (5 bases). Germline V gives CDR1 DFQATT, CDR2 SNEGSKA (reference sequence). This CDR3 has 13 amino acids. V was shortened by 2 bases and J by 9 bases, with 16 bases between the two germline ends. CDR3 coding DNA: TGCAGTGCTAGATTAGCGGGGGACGGATGCTACACCTTC. Translation gives CSARLAGDGCYTF.

This clone occurred many times. J is TRBJ2-7 and V is TRBV10-3; no firm D call. Looked up from germline, CDR1 is ENHRY and CDR2 is SYGVKD. V lost 4 bases and J lost 4, with 17 bases in between. This CDR3 comprises 15 residues. The CDR3 sequence is CAISAEVRNGYEQYF. For the CDR3, the DNA is TGTGCCATCAGTGCCGAGGTCCGGAATGGTTACGAGCAGTACTTC.

In its sample, this clone ranks as medium-sized. V gene TRBV7-9 combines with J gene TRBJ2-1; TRBD1 or TRBD2 may be the D gene (6 bases each). V gave up 3 bases and J gave up 10 bases, with 10 bases separating them. The CDR3 is 12 amino acids. Looked up from germline, CDR1 is SEHNR and CDR2 is FQNEAQ (reference sequence). For the CDR3, the DNA is TGTGCCAGCAGCTTCGTCGGGGGCGAGCAGTTCTTC. This gives the protein CASSFVGGEQFF.